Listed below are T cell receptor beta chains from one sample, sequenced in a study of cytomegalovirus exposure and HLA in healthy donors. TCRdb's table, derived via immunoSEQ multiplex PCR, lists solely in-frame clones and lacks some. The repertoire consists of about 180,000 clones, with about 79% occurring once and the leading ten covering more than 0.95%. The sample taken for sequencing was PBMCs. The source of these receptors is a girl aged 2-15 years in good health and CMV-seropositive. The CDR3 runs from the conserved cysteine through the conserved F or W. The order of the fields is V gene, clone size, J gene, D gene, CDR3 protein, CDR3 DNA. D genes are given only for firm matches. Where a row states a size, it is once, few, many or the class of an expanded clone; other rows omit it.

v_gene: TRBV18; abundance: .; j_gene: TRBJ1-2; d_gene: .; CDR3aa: CASSPDRTRDGYTF; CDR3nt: TGTGCCAGCTCACCTGACAGGACCCGAGATGGCTACACCTTC
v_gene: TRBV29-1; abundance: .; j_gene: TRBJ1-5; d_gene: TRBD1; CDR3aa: CSVGTGEGQPQHF; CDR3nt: TGCAGCGTTGGGACAGGGGAGGGCCAGCCCCAGCATTTT
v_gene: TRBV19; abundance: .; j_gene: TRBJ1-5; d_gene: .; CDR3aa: CASSNPGNLGQPQHF; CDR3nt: TGTGCCAGTAGTAACCCAGGGAATCTGGGGCAGCCCCAGCATTTT
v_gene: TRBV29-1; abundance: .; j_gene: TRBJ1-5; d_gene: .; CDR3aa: CSVGGLGQPQHF; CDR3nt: TGCAGCGTTGGAGGACTCGGACAGCCCCAGCATTTT
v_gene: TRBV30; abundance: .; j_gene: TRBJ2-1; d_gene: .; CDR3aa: CAWRAETGSVEQFF; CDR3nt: TGTGCCTGGAGGGCCGAGACTGGATCGGTTGAGCAGTTCTTC
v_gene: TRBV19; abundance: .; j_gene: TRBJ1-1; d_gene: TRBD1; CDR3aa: CASSTLFTDRGNTEAFF; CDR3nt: TGTGCCAGTAGTACCCTCTTCACTGACAGGGGGAACACTGAAGCTTTCTTT
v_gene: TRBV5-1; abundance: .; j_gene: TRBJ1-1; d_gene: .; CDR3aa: CASSTQGGDTEAFF; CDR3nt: TGCGCCAGCAGCACCCAGGGAGGGGACACTGAAGCTTTCTTT
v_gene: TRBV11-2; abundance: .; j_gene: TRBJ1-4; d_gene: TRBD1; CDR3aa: CASSLSHPPGQGKEKLFF; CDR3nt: TGTGCCAGCAGCCTTTCCCACCCCCCGGGACAGGGAAAAGAAAAACTGTTTTTT
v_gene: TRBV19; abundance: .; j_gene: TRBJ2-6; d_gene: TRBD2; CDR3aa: CASQRLAPKLNVLTF; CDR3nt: TGTGCCAGCCAAAGACTAGCGCCTAAACTAAACGTCCTGACTTTC
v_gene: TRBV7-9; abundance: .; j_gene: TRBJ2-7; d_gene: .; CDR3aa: CASSATGTYEQYF; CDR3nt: TGTGCCAGCAGCGCAACCGGGACTTACGAGCAGTACTTC
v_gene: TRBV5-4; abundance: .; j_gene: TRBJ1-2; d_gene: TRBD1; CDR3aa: CASSLGTGAFYGYTF; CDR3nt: TGTGCCAGCAGCTTGGGGACAGGGGCATTCTATGGCTACACCTTC
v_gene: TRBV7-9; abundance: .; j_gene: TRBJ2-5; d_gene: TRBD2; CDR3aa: CSSSLVGGASGTQETQYF; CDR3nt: TGTTCCAGCAGCTTAGTTGGGGGGGCTAGCGGGACCCAAGAGACCCAGTACTTC
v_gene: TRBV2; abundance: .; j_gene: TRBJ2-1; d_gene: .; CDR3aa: CASTPQGDEQFF; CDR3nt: TGTGCCAGCACCCCCCAGGGCGATGAGCAGTTCTTC
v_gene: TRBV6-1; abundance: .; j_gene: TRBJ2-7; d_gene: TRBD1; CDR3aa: CASSANRDRASYEQYF; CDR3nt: TGTGCCAGCAGTGCAAATCGGGACAGAGCCTCCTACGAGCAGTACTTC
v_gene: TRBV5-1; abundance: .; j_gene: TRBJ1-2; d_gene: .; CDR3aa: CASSLFHTGSQDGYTF; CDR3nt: TGCGCCAGCAGCCTTTTTCATACAGGGTCTCAGGATGGCTACACCTTC
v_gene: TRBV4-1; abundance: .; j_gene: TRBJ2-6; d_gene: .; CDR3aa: CASSLLTGNGANVLTF; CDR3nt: TGCGCCAGCAGCCTATTAACAGGGAACGGGGCCAACGTCCTGACTTTC
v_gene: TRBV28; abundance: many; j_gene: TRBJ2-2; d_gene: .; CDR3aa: CASSIPTLNTGELFF; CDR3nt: TGTGCCAGCAGCATCCCGACATTAAACACCGGGGAGCTGTTTTTT
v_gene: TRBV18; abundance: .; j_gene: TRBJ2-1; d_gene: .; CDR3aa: CASSPGQHNEQFF; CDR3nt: TGTGCCAGCTCACCAGGGCAACACAATGAGCAGTTCTTC
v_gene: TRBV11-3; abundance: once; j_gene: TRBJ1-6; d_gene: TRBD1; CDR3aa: CASSLETGAPGNSPLHF; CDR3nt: TGTGCCAGCAGCTTAGAGACAGGGGCCCCTGGGAATTCACCCCTCCACTTT
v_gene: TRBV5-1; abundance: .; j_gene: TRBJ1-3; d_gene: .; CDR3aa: CASSGDGSPGNTIYF; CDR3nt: TGCGCCAGCAGCGGTGACGGGTCCCCTGGAAACACCATATATTTT
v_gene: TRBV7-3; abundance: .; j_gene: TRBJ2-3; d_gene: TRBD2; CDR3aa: CASSLYRGERTDTQYF; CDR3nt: TGTGCCAGCAGCTTATACCGGGGGGAGCGCACAGATACGCAGTATTTT
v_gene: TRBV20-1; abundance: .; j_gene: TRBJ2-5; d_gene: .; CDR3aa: CSARLVKTQYF; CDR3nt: TGCAGTGCTCGCTTAGTAAAGACCCAGTACTTC
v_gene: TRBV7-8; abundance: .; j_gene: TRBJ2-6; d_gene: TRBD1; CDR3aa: CASSFRDRVSGANVLTF; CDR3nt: TGTGCCAGCAGCTTCCGGGACAGGGTATCTGGGGCCAACGTCCTGACTTTC
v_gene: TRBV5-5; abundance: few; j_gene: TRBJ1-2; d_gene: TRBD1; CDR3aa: CASSLGQGPYGYTF; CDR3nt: TGTGCCAGCAGCTTGGGACAGGGACCCTATGGCTACACCTTC
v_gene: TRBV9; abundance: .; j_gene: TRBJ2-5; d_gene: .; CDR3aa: CASSGGGADQETQYF; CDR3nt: TGTGCCAGCAGCGGTGGCGGGGCAGACCAAGAGACCCAGTACTTC
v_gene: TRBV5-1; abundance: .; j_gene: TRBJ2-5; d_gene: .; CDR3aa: CASSWVSGNWGQETQYF; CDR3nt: TGCGCCAGCAGCTGGGTTTCAGGGAACTGGGGCCAAGAGACCCAGTACTTC
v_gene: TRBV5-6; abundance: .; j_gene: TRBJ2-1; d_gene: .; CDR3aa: CASSSNGLNEQFF; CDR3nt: TGTGCCAGCAGCTCTAATGGACTCAATGAGCAGTTCTTC
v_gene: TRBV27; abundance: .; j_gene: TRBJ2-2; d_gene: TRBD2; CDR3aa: CASSPLAGGSPGELFF; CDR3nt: TGTGCCAGCAGTCCTCTAGCGGGGGGGAGTCCCGGGGAGCTGTTTTTT
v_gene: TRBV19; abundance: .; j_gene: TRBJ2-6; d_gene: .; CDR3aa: CASSPDISGANVLTF; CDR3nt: TGTGCCAGTTCACCGGACATCTCTGGGGCCAACGTCCTGACTTTC
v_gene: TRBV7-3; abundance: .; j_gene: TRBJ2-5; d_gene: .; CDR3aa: CASSPAQTAETQYF; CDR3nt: TGTGCCAGCAGCCCCGCCCAGACTGCTGAGACCCAGTACTTC
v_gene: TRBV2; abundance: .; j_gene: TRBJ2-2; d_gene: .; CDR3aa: CASSPRTNTGELFF; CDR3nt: TGTGCCAGCAGTCCCAGGACGAACACCGGGGAGCTGTTTTTT
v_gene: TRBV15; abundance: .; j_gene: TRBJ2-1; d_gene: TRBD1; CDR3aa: CATSTGTDNEQFF; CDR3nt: TGTGCCACCAGTACCGGGACAGACAATGAGCAGTTCTTC
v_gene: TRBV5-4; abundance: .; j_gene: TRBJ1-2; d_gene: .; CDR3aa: CASSLAGGRTNYGYTF; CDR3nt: TGTGCCAGCAGCTTGGCGGGGGGACGGACCAACTATGGCTACACCTTC
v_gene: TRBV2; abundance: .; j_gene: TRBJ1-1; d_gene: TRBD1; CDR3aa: CASSSQGAQANTEAFF; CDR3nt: TGTGCCAGCAGTTCCCAGGGGGCCCAAGCGAACACTGAAGCTTTCTTT
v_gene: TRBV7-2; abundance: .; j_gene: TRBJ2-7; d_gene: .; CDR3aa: CASSTVQGYEQYF; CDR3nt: TGTGCCAGCAGCACTGTACAGGGATACGAGCAGTACTTC
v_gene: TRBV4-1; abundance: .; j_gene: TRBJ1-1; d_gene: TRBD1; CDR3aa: CASSLRTGTGRDTEAFF; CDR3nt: TGCGCCAGCAGCCTCCGCACCGGGACAGGGCGGGACACTGAAGCTTTCTTT
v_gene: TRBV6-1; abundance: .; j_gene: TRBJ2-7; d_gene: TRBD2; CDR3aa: CASKLLAGGPYEQYF; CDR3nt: TGTGCCAGCAAACTACTAGCGGGAGGACCCTACGAGCAGTACTTC
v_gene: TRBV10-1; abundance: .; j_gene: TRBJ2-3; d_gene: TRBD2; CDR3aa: CASSEATSGTDTQYF; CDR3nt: TGCGCCAGCAGTGAGGCGACTAGCGGCACAGATACGCAGTATTTT
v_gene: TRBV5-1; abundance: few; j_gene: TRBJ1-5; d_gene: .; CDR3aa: CASSLGTVNQPQHF; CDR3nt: TGCGCCAGCAGCTTGGGTACAGTTAATCAGCCCCAGCATTTT
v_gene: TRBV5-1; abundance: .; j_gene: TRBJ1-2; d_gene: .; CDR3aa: CASSWLGTNYGYTF; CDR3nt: TGCGCCAGCAGCTGGTTGGGCACGAACTATGGCTACACCTTC
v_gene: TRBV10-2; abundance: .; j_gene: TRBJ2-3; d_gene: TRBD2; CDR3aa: CASRPGGSTDTQYF; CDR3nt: TGCGCCAGCCGACCGGGGGGGAGCACAGATACGCAGTATTTT
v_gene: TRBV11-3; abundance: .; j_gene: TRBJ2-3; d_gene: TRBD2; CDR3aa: CASSSEGTGTSGTDTQYF; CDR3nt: TGTGCCAGCAGCTCGGAGGGTACCGGGACTAGCGGCACAGATACGCAGTATTTT
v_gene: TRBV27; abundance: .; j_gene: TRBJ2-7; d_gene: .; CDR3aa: CASGDSDEQYF; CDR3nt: TGTGCCAGCGGAGACTCAGACGAGCAGTACTTC
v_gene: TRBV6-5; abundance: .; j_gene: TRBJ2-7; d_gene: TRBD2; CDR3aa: CASSYMAGVAYEQYF; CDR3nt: TGTGCCAGCAGTTACATGGCGGGGGTTGCCTACGAGCAGTACTTC
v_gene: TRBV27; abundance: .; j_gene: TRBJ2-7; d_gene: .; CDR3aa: CASSSRGCEQYF; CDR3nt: TGTGCCAGCAGTTCTAGGGGGTGCGAGCAGTACTTC
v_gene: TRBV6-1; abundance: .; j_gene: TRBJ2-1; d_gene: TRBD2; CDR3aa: CASSEQSSGGNEQFF; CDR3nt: TGTGCCAGCAGTGAACAGTCTAGCGGGGGCAATGAGCAGTTCTTC